This TCR beta chain was sequenced during a study of beta chain features in type 1 diabetes. What was sequenced were expressed TCRB transcripts, since all of the isolated RNA had been reverse transcribed. TCRdb's copy holds only in-frame clones and misses some; the assay was immunoSEQ multiplex PCR. The sample carries about 340,000 clones, roughly 13% recorded once. The table lists this clone with a few counts. Its antigen is not known. Study observations and caveats: Individuals with type 1 diabetes displayed fewer insertions and more deletions at VDJ junctions. TCRB CDR3s from Type 1 diabetes patients were moderately but significantly shorter in all four CD4+ subsets.

There are 15 residues in the CDR3. Trimming took off 0 bases at V and 7 bases at J, with 14 bases between the two ends. Germline-derived CDR1 and CDR2 are SGHRS and YFSETQ. This chain connects TRBV5-1 to TRBJ2-4, with a weak D call TRBD2 (7 bases). The sequence came from a woman aged 18-29 years with type 1 diabetes. Sample: naive CD4+ T cells from blood. CDR3 bases: TGCGCCAGCAGCTTGGCCGGGGGGCGCGGCAACATTCAGTACTTC. Its protein product is CASSLAGGRGNIQYF.